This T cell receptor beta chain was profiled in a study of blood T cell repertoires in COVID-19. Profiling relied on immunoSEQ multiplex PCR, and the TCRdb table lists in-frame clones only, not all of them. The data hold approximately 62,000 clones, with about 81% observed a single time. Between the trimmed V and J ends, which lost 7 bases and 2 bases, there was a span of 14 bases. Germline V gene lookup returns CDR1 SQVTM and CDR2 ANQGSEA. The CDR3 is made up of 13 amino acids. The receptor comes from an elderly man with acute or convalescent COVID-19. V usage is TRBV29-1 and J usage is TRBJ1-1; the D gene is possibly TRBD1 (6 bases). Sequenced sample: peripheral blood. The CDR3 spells CSAGQLLNTEAFF. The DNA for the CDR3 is TGCAGCGCTGGACAGCTACTCAACACTGAAGCTTTCTTT.